This T cell receptor (beta chain) was retrieved from a study of control samples from healthy donors and cancer patients. Germline loops: CDR1 SGHNT, CDR2 YYREEE (reference sequence). V was clipped by 6 bases and J by 0 bases, with 13 bases between them. The CDR3 sequence is 15 residues long. The protocol was immunoSEQ multiplex PCR, while the TCRdb copy is restricted to in-frame clones and leaves out a portion. The sample comprises about 86,000 clones, around 94% of which are singletons, and 4.5% to 5.5% rests with the top ten. The source material was blood. The rearrangement links TRBV5-4 to TRBJ2-1; D might be TRBD2 (6 bases). This TCR was sampled from a woman aged 18-35 years in good health. The CDR3 region is CASTATRSSYNEQFF. The CDR3 coding sequence is TGTGCCAGCACCGCGACTAGGAGCTCCTACAATGAGCAGTTCTTC.